Below are 21 T cell receptor beta chains sequenced from a single sample in a study of regulatory T cells in long-lasting Graves disease. Arm-PCR of CDR3 regions with iRepertoire HTBI primers generated TCR beta libraries. Each CDR3 protein gets one entry after TCRdb re-called the multiplex PCR reads with MiXCR. The table has 450,000 or so distinct CDR3 sequences, about 20% seen once. Time point defined: persistent/refractory GD, antithyroid drugs over 5 years with positive TRAb. Following extraction of RNA from PBMCs, that RNA was used to make the TCR library. Material: peripheral blood mononuclear cells (PBMCs), obtained when the disease was refractory, from a patient treated with antithyroid drugs. The receptors stem from a female donor with Graves disease.

This clonotype showed up just a few times. The chain employs TRBV19 and TRBJ1-5; TRBD1 matches at 8 bases. Germline assignment: CDR1 LNHDA and CDR2 SQIVND (reference sequence). The CDR3 has 14 amino acids. Trimming removed 7 bases from V and 5 bases from J; junction bases left unmatched: 7. The CDR3 spells CASNRGQVHQPQHF. DNA of the CDR3: TGTGCCAGTAATAGGGGACAGGTCCATCAGCCCCAGCATTTT.

Note on this clonotype: A read error is possible here, since a much larger clone lies one base away. The rearrangement joins TRBV6-7 to TRBJ2-7; 7 nucleotides agree with TRBD2. TRBV6-7 counts as an open reading frame of uncertain function. With V trimmed by 7 bases and J by 5 bases, 8 bases remained unmatched. The CDR3 has 13 amino acids. CDR3 coding DNA: TGTGCCAGCAAAGCGGGATGTCACGACGAGCAGTACTTC. Translating gives CASKAGCHDEQYF.

This clonotype was counted many times. The genes are TRBV7-9 and TRBJ2-7, with D unclear. Germline CDR1 is SEHNR and CDR2 is FQNEAQ (reference sequence). V lost 1 base and J lost 6, with 4 bases in between. This CDR3 comprises 11 residues. The CDR3 sequence is CASSLELEQYF. The CDR3 region has the DNA TGTGCCAGCAGCTTAGAGCTCGAGCAGTACTTC.

The CDR3: CSANPGNEQYF. In DNA form, the CDR3 reads TGCAGTGCTAACCCTGGTAACGAGCAGTACTTC. This chain connects TRBV20-1 to TRBJ2-7; D is ambiguous. Per the germline V gene, CDR1 is DFQATT and CDR2 is SNEGSKA (reference sequence). V lost 4 bases, J lost 5 bases, and 9 bases lay in between. The CDR3 covers 11 residues.

This clonotype was observed at least ten times. The chain couples TRBV6-1 to TRBJ1-1; no firm D call. This CDR3 is 13 amino acids long. Germline V CDR1 and CDR2: MNHNS, SASEGT. With 5 bases removed from V and 1 base from J, the gap between germline ends came to 8 bases. CDR3 loop: CASSKQSNTEAFF. CDR3 DNA sequence: TGTGCCAGCAGTAAACAGTCGAACACTGAAGCTTTCTTT.

This clonotype was observed at least ten times. The J gene is TRBJ2-7, the V gene TRBV6-5; D might be TRBD1 (5 bases). Deletions cut 4 bases from V and 2 bases from J, with 15 bases between. Germline V CDR1 and CDR2: MNHEY, SVGAGI. This CDR3 spans 15 amino acids. As DNA, the CDR3 is TGTGCCAGCAGTTTTAACCAGGGTACCCCCTACGAGCAGTACTTC. Protein product: CASSFNQGTPYEQYF.

This clonotype was seen a few times. The chain is built from TRBV9 and TRBJ2-7; either TRBD1 or TRBD2 may fit D (5 bases each). This CDR3 has 15 amino acids. Germline lookup yields CDR1 SGDLS and CDR2 YYNGEE. Trimming shortened V by 2 bases and J by 3 bases, and 15 bases separated the two germline ends. The CDR3 protein is CASSVTGTPIYEQYF. CDR3 nucleotides: TGTGCCAGCAGCGTGACCGGGACCCCTATCTACGAGCAGTACTTC.

This clonotype was observed at least ten times. The J gene is TRBJ1-4, the V gene TRBV28; D remains ambiguous. The CDR3 has 15 amino acids. The germline V and J ends were trimmed by 5 bases and 8 bases, with 18 bases remaining between them. Germline values: CDR1 MDHEN, CDR2 SYDVKM. The CDR3 nucleotides are TGTGCCAGCAGTCCCCGAGGGTCGGCAGGAGAAAAACTGTTTTTT. Residues: CASSPRGSAGEKLFF.

This chain connects TRBV28 to TRBJ2-5; 8 bases match TRBD2. The J segment lost 5 bases and the V segment lost 3 bases, leaving 11 bases of the junction unmatched. CDR3 length: 16 residues. The germline V gene has CDR1 MDHEN and CDR2 SYDVKM. The CDR3 DNA sequence: TGTGCCAGCAGTTTCCATGTGACTAGCGCTGGGGAGACCCAGTACTTC. It yields the protein CASSFHVTSAGETQYF. Drawing the rest from reference TRBV28 and TRBJ2-5, the complete variable domain is DVKVTQSSRYLVKRTGEKVFLECVQDMDHENMFWYRQDPGLGLRLIYFSYDVKMKEKGDIPEGYSVSREKKERFSLILESASTNQTSMYLCASSFHVTSAGETQYFGPGTRLLVL.

This clonotype was seen a few times. The chain links TRBV20-1 to TRBJ2-5; 10 nucleotides match TRBD2. CDR3 length equals 16 residues. CDR1 and CDR2 (germline): DFQATT, SNEGSKA (reference sequence). The J segment lost 5 bases and the V segment lost 3 bases, leaving 12 bases of the junction unmatched. The CDR3 sequence: CSASGLAGAGVETQYF. The CDR3 nucleotides are TGCAGTGCTAGTGGCCTAGCGGGAGCGGGAGTTGAGACCCAGTACTTC.

J is TRBJ1-1 and V is TRBV5-4, with 7 bases lining up with TRBD1. The junction had 26 bases not matched to a gene; V was cut back by 5 bases and J by 4 bases. In germline, CDR1 is SGHNT, CDR2 YYREEE (reference sequence). CDR3 length: 20 amino acids. The CDR3 nucleotides are TGTGCCAGCAGATCTGACACCCCCGACAGGGTAGTCGATCGGGGCACTGAAGCTTTCTTT. Translating it yields CASRSDTPDRVVDRGTEAFF.

The chain joins TRBV18 to TRBJ2-4, with D possibly being TRBD1 (5 bases). Germline V lookup: CDR1 KGHSH, CDR2 LQKENI. V lost 5 bases to trimming and J lost 0 bases, with 11 bases between them. The CDR3 runs to 15 residues. CDR3 in DNA: TGTGCCAGCTCAATACAGGTTGGAGCCAAAAACATTCAGTACTTC. Protein: CASSIQVGAKNIQYF.

This clonotype appeared many times. The chain employs TRBV2 and TRBJ1-4; D is possibly TRBD1 (5 bases). Germline loops: CDR1 SNHLY, CDR2 FYNNEI. The V end was cut by 3 bases, the J end by 7 bases, with 15 bases between. This CDR3 region has 15 residues. The chain's CDR3 is CASSDSGVWVEKLFF. Here the CDR3 DNA reads TGTGCCAGCAGTGATTCGGGGGTTTGGGTTGAAAAACTGTTTTTT.

With regard to this clonotype: The junction shows a germline mismatch at one end, possibly a read error. The rearrangement links TRBV12-3 or TRBV12-4 to TRBJ2-5; D is unclear. The CDR3 has 13 residues. In nucleotides, the CDR3 is TGTGCCACCAGTGGGCAGTTTCAAGAGACCCAGTACTTC. This translates into CATSGQFQETQYF.

Regarding this clonotype: This may be a read error: a much more frequent sequence differs by one nucleotide. This chain links TRBV15 with TRBJ1-2; perhaps TRBD1 as D (6 bases). Per germline, CDR1 LNHNV and CDR2 YYDKDF (reference sequence). There are 12 residues in the CDR3. CDR3 protein: CATSPTLGGCTF. The CDR3 nucleotides are TGTGCCACCAGCCCCACGTTGGGGGGCTGCACCTTC.

The genes are TRBV7-2 and TRBJ1-3; D might be TRBD1 (5 bases). Germline values: CDR1 SGHTA, CDR2 FQGNSA. The length of the CDR3 is 18 residues. Trimming took off 4 bases at V and 0 bases at J, with 19 bases between the two ends. This CDR3 is CASSSGLFPVYSGNTIYF. DNA for the CDR3: TGTGCCAGCAGCTCGGGACTGTTCCCCGTTTACTCTGGAAACACCATATATTTT.

The chain has TRBV7-2 and TRBJ2-2; either TRBD1 or TRBD2 may fit D (6 bases each). Germline V CDR1 and CDR2: SGHTA, FQGNSA. CDR3 length: 15 residues. The V end was cut by 3 bases, the J end by 5 bases, with 13 bases between. CDR3 in DNA: TGTGCCAGCAGCTTCCGGGGGCAGGGGACCGGGGAGCTGTTTTTT. Translated: CASSFRGQGTGELFF. Full variable domain (remainder filled in from reference TRBV7-2 and TRBJ2-2): GAGVSQSPSNKVTEKGKDVELRCDPISGHTALYWYRQSLGQGLEFLIYFQGNSAPDKSGLPSDRFSAERTGGSVSTLTIQRTQQEDSAVYLCASSFRGQGTGELFFGEGSRLTVL.

This clonotype was counted at least ten times. In DNA, the CDR3 is TGTGCCAGCACCACGGCGGGGGCTGGCTACACCTTC. This gives the protein CASTTAGAGYTF. The V gene is TRBV6-1, the J gene TRBJ1-2, with D possibly being TRBD1 (6 bases). Trimming took off 7 bases at V and 7 bases at J, with 13 bases between the two ends. Germline V gene data show CDR1 as MNHNS and CDR2 as SASEGT. This CDR3 is 12 amino acids long.

The rearrangement uses TRBV5-1 and TRBJ1-2; D is unresolved. V lost 4 bases to trimming and J lost 4 bases, with 8 bases between them. The V gene's germline CDR1 is SGHRS and CDR2 YFSETQ. The CDR3 sequence is 12 residues long. CDR3 sequence (DNA): TGCGCCAGCAGCACGGCGGGCTATGGCTACACCTTC. Its translation is CASSTAGYGYTF.

With regard to this clonotype: This may arise from a read error, as a much more abundant clone is one base away. The V gene is TRBV6-1, the J gene TRBJ2-7; TRBD2 might be the D (6 bases). The CDR3 length is 13 residues. With 11 bases removed from V and 6 bases from J, the gap between germline ends came to 20 bases. Germline CDR1 and CDR2: MNHNS and SASEGT. The CDR3 is CASPWETRGEQYF. The CDR3 DNA sequence: TGTGCCTCCCCCTGGGAGACTAGGGGCGAGCAGTACTTC.

The chain is built from TRBV25-1 and TRBJ2-2, with 7 bases matching TRBD2. CDR3 length equals 15 residues. Germline V CDR1 and CDR2: MGHDK, SYGVNS. V trimming: 1 base; J trimming: 6 bases; junction bases outside the gene matches: 5. The CDR3 bases are TGTGCCAGCAGTGAATGGGGGGAGGGCCCCGGGGAGCTGTTTTTT. Amino acids: CASSEWGEGPGELFF.